The 16 T cell receptor beta chains below come from one sample, sequenced in a study of beta chain features in type 1 diabetes. The entirety of the isolated RNA underwent reverse transcription, so expressed TCRB transcripts were sequenced. Here immunoSEQ multiplex PCR was the method, and the copy in TCRdb shows in-frame clones only, minus some. Among under 450,000 clones listed, approximately 15% were seen once. Material for sequencing was naive CD4+ T cells from blood. The receptors were gathered from a man aged 25 to 40 in good health.

The genes are TRBV7-9 and TRBJ1-1, with 7 bases matching TRBD1. Trimming at V came to 5 bases and at J to 1 base, leaving 7 bases not matched to a gene. Germline assignment: CDR1 SEHNR and CDR2 FQNEAQ (reference sequence). The CDR3 has 15 amino acids. For the CDR3, the DNA is TGTGCCAGCAGCACACGGACAGGTCCGAACACTGAAGCTTTCTTT. This codes for CASSTRTGPNTEAFF.

The rearrangement uses TRBV20-1 and TRBJ2-5; tentatively, D is TRBD1 or TRBD2 (5 bases each). This CDR3 region has 11 residues. CDR1 and CDR2 (germline): DFQATT, SNEGSKA (reference sequence). The chain's CDR3 is CSRGRSGPQYF. CDR3 bases: TGCAGCCGAGGGCGCTCGGGGCCCCAGTACTTC.

This clone was seen once. The chain couples TRBV5-1 to TRBJ2-5, with a weak D call TRBD1 (6 bases). This CDR3 region has 14 residues. CDR1 and CDR2 (germline): SGHRS, YFSETQ. V gave up 6 bases and J gave up 0 bases, with 12 bases separating them. The CDR3, as DNA: TGCGCCAGCACGAGGGGGTCGTACCAAGAGACCCAGTACTTC. Encoded protein: CASTRGSYQETQYF.

The genes are TRBV29-1 and TRBJ1-2; 10 bases line up with TRBD1. This CDR3 contains 13 residues. The V and J ends lost 1 base and 7 bases, in that order; junction bases with no gene match: 3. Germline V gene sequence: CDR1 SQVTM, CDR2 ANQGSEA. In nucleotides, the CDR3 is TGCAGCGTTGAAGTGGGACAGGGGTTTGGCTACACCTTC. Translated: CSVEVGQGFGYTF.

This clone was counted only a few times. This chain uses TRBV7-2 with TRBJ2-3; tentative D call: TRBD2 (5 bases). CDR3 length: 15 residues. The germline gives CDR1 SGHTA, CDR2 FQGNSA. Trimming removed 3 bases from V and 2 bases from J, with 12 bases in between. The CDR3 loop is CASSLPEGPTDTQYF. As DNA, the CDR3 is TGTGCCAGCAGCTTGCCTGAGGGCCCCACAGATACGCAGTATTTT.

This clone was observed a few times. The CDR3 protein is CASSRIYNEQFF. The CDR3 DNA is TGTGCCAGCAGCCGAATCTACAATGAGCAGTTCTTC. This chain joins TRBV11-3 and TRBJ2-1; D gene uncertain. V was cut by 5 bases and J by 3 bases, with 5 bases left in between. The CDR3 is 12 amino acids. Germline values: CDR1 SGHNT, CDR2 YENEEA.

The genes are TRBV4-3 and TRBJ1-6, with D uncertain. The CDR3 has 15 residues. Germline V CDR1 and CDR2: LGHNA, YSLEER. Trimming took 0 bases from V and 1 from J, leaving 4 bases between them. The CDR3 bases are TGCGCCAGCAGCCAAGAGCCATCCTATAATTCACCCCTCCACTTT. This codes for CASSQEPSYNSPLHF.

This clone has just a few counts. J is TRBJ2-2 and V is TRBV9; D not resolved. The CDR3 spans 17 residues. Trimming stripped 0 bases from V and 1 base from J, with 13 bases between. Germline CDR1 reads SGDLS; CDR2 reads YYNGEE. DNA for the CDR3: TGTGCCAGCAGCGTAGTTCCTGCGGATTTGAACACCGGGGAGCTGTTTTTT. Residues: CASSVVPADLNTGELFF.

This clone was seen at least ten times. The chain's CDR3 is CASSSTEGKNIQYF. The DNA for the CDR3 is TGTGCCAGCAGCTCGACAGAGGGCAAAAACATTCAGTACTTC. This chain joins TRBV7-9 and TRBJ2-4; TRBD1 or TRBD2 may be the D gene (5 bases each). Per the germline V gene, CDR1 is SEHNR and CDR2 is FQNEAQ (reference sequence). V was shortened by 4 bases and J by 3 bases, with 10 bases between the two germline ends. The CDR3 is made up of 14 amino acids.

This clone was seen a handful of times. V and J are TRBV29-1 and TRBJ1-4; TRBD1 is a possible D gene (5 bases). Germline assignment: CDR1 SQVTM and CDR2 ANQGSEA. The CDR3 has 13 residues. V shed 7 bases and J shed 4 bases, with 13 bases lying between them. The chain's CDR3 is CSASGTDNEKLFF. CDR3 sequence (DNA): TGCAGCGCGTCCGGGACGGATAATGAAAAACTGTTTTTT. Based on the CDR3 plus reference TRBV29-1 and TRBJ1-4, the full variable domain is SAVISQKPSRDICQRGTSLTIQCQVDSQVTMMFWYRQQPGQSLTLIATANQGSEATYESGFVIDKFPISRPNLTFSTLTVSNMSPEDSSIYLCSASGTDNEKLFFGSGTQLSVL.

The chain links TRBV6-6 to TRBJ1-2, with a possible D match to TRBD1 (5 bases). Trimming cost V 5 bases and J 1 base, with 11 bases left between them. The CDR3 is 14 amino acids. CDR1 and CDR2 from the germline V gene are MNHNY and SVGAGI (reference sequence). The CDR3, as DNA: TGTGCCAGCAGTATTCGACAGATTAACTATGGCTACACCTTC. It specifies CASSIRQINYGYTF.

This clone turned up a few times. This chain links TRBV9 with TRBJ1-1; D is ambiguous. The germline V gene has CDR1 SGDLS and CDR2 YYNGEE. The CDR3 loop spans 15 amino acids. Trimming pared 0 bases from V and 0 bases from J, leaving 9 bases between. In nucleotides, the CDR3 is TGTGCCAGCAGCGTAGCCAGCGAGTTGAACACTGAAGCTTTCTTT. This sequence encodes CASSVASELNTEAFF.

This clone occurred many times. V and J are TRBV15 and TRBJ2-7; 8 nucleotides line up with TRBD2. Germline values: CDR1 LNHNV, CDR2 YYDKDF (reference sequence). After removal of 5 bases from V and 6 bases from J, the junction contained 6 bases not matched to a gene. The CDR3 has 13 amino acids. CDR3 nucleotide sequence: TGTGCCACCAGCTCCCGAGCGGGAGTCGAGCAGTACGTC. Encoded protein: CATSSRAGVEQYV.

This clone turned up a few times. The V gene is TRBV10-3, the J gene TRBJ1-6; 9 bases map to TRBD1. With V trimmed by 11 bases and J by 7 bases, 15 bases remained unmatched. Germline assignment: CDR1 ENHRY and CDR2 SYGVKD. The CDR3 contains 16 residues. The CDR3 region is CAVQGHSGTGNSPLHF. CDR3 bases: TGTGCCGTCCAGGGGCACTCCGGGACAGGGAATTCACCCCTCCACTTT.

This sequence joins TRBV30 and TRBJ2-3; possibly TRBD2 for D (6 bases). Germline CDR1 and CDR2: GTSNPN and SVGIG (reference sequence). The CDR3 has 15 residues. The ends were cut back, 2 bases at V and 3 bases at J, with 15 bases in the middle. DNA of the CDR3: TGTGCCTGGAGTAAAAGACTAGAGCAGACAGATACGCAGTATTTT. Translated, it gives CAWSKRLEQTDTQYF.

This clone was detected a few times. The chain combines TRBV10-3 with TRBJ2-5, with a tentative D call TRBD1 (6 bases). The CDR3 has 15 residues. Germline V gene sequence: CDR1 ENHRY, CDR2 SYGVKD. V lost 7 bases to trimming and J lost 5 bases, with 20 bases between them. DNA of the CDR3: TGTGCCATCACCCCGGGGCCAGGGGCGTTTGAGACCCAGTACTTC. It encodes CAITPGPGAFETQYF.